Here is one T cell receptor beta chain with its context. What it recognizes is unknown. Germline loops: CDR1 SGHAT, CDR2 FQNNGV. Trimming pared 2 bases from V and 4 bases from J, leaving 18 bases between. CDR3 length equals 16 residues. This record belongs to a study of cytomegalovirus exposure and HLA in healthy donors. Study-wide points: The likely explanation for a cluster of highly shared sequence variants was sequencing artifact. The number of N-insertions in an Asian-associated ancestry cluster was reportedly below the roughly 670-donor mean in a later analysis.

The PCR contained 60 Vbeta and 13 Jbeta primers. Only in-frame clones appear in the TCRdb table, and some are missing; sequencing was by immunoSEQ multiplex PCR. The table lists about 100,000 clones, roughly 80% of them singletons. This TCR was recovered from a man aged 40-49 years in good health and CMV-seropositive. The chain is built from TRBV11-2 and TRBJ2-7, with D possibly TRBD2 on 6 matching bases. Sequenced sample: PBMCs. For the CDR3, the DNA is TGTGCCAGCAGCTTAACTGCGGGACGGAGGTTTTACGAGCAGTACTTC. Its protein is CASSLTAGRRFYEQYF.